The sequence of this T cell receptor (beta chain) was determined in a study of cytomegalovirus exposure and HLA in healthy donors. Study observations and caveats: In a later analysis, productive TCRs from donors in an Asian-associated ancestry cluster reportedly carried fewer N-insertions than the cohort mean. With later analysis, a missense DCLRE1C variant became linked to TCR beta V- and J-gene trimming.

About this clone itself: Its matching antigen is unknown.

While unrecorded immune exposures were likely, the donors were nominally healthy when sampled. The junction had 8 bases not matched to a gene; V was cut back by 10 bases and J by 2 bases. In germline, CDR1 is SNHLY, CDR2 FYNNEI. This CDR3 is built from 15 residues. PCR primers comprised 60 Vbeta and 13 Jbeta primers. TCRdb's copy holds only in-frame clones and misses some; the assay was immunoSEQ multiplex PCR. The data contain about 150,000 clones, under 85% of them seen just once; the ten biggest clones take up more than 4%. The receptor comes from a man aged 18 to 29 in good health and CMV-seronegative. J is TRBJ2-1 and V is TRBV2; 10 bases are shared with TRBD2. Sequenced material: PBMCs. CDR3 nucleotides: TGTGCCACCCGCCTTCTAGCGGGAGCCTACAATGAGCAGTTCTTC. Its translation is CATRLLAGAYNEQFF.